This T cell receptor (beta chain) was identified in a study of blood T cell repertoires in COVID-19. This CDR3 contains 16 residues. Germline values: CDR1 LGHNA, CDR2 YSLEER. V lost 0 bases to trimming and J lost 3 bases, with 13 bases between them. Source study methods: Reference gene primers were amplified, and this amplification served to estimate nucleated cell counts. TCRdb's copy holds only in-frame clones and misses some; the assay was immunoSEQ multiplex PCR. V and J calls and clone size follow that table, whereas D and trimming were derived from the DNA. The table includes under 450,000 clones, roughly 90% detected once. The Seattle patients joined while their infection was active and were tracked longitudinally afterward.

Sequenced input: peripheral blood. The sequence was obtained from a woman between 40 and 55 years old with COVID-19, enrolled during active disease. V gene TRBV4-3 combines with J gene TRBJ2-3; tentative D call: TRBD1 (5 bases). CDR3 DNA sequence: TGCGCCAGCAGCCAAGATGTCGGCAGGGAAACAGATACGCAGTATTTT. Translated: CASSQDVGRETDTQYF.